This is a list of T cell receptor beta chains from one sample in a study of blood T cell repertoires in COVID-19. This table comes from immunoSEQ multiplex PCR, and its TCRdb copy is limited to in-frame clones, with some not included. The sample lists around 450,000 clones, 87% occurring once. Specimen: PBMCs or T cells enriched from blood (not recorded which). All receptors derive from a woman younger than 30 with acute COVID-19. Both conserved end residues are part of each CDR3. A D gene is named only where the DNA matches it firmly. Expanded clones are given a class, and other clones once, few, many or no size at all.

TRBJ1-4	NA	NA	TRBV2	CASRSGVTNEKLFF	TGTGCCAGCAGGTCGGGTGTTACTAATGAAAAACTGTTTTTT
TRBJ1-2	NA	TRBD1	TRBV13	CASSSGTGNGYTF	TGTGCCAGCAGCTCCGGGACAGGGAATGGCTACACCTTC
TRBJ2-7	NA	NA	TRBV27	CASSLRGLPYSYEQYF	TGTGCCAGCAGCCTGAGAGGACTACCTTACTCCTACGAGCAGTACTTC
TRBJ2-7	NA	NA	TRBV10-1	CASSEFPSNSYEQYF	TGCGCCAGCAGTGAGTTCCCCAGTAACTCCTACGAGCAGTACTTC
TRBJ2-3	NA	TRBD1	TRBV2	CASNRGPDTQYF	TGTGCCAGCAACAGGGGGCCAGATACGCAGTATTTT
TRBJ1-4	NA	TRBD1	TRBV7-2	CASSSAQTGNEKLFF	TGTGCCAGCAGCTCCGCCCAGACAGGGAACGAAAAACTGTTTTTT
TRBJ1-1	NA	TRBD1	TRBV6-5	CASSRQGAPNTEAFF	TGTGCCAGCAGCCGACAGGGCGCGCCTAACACTGAAGCTTTCTTT
TRBJ1-1	NA	NA	TRBV5-4	CASSLGQHYTEAFF	TGTGCCAGCAGCTTGGGACAGCACTACACTGAAGCTTTCTTT
TRBJ1-6	once	NA	TRBV4-3	CASSQDSIVSPGALHF	TGCGCCAGCAGCCAAGATTCAATTGTATCGCCCGGGGCCCTCCACTTT
TRBJ2-7	once	NA	TRBV18	CASSPRSGENEQYF	TGTGCCAGCTCACCCCGTTCAGGGGAAAACGAGCAGTACTTC
TRBJ1-1	NA	NA	TRBV19	CASSITGWTEAFF	TGTGCCAGTAGTATAACAGGGTGGACTGAAGCTTTCTTT
TRBJ1-5	NA	NA	TRBV7-2	CASSLPGQPQHF	TGTGCCAGCAGCTTACCCGGTCAGCCCCAGCATTTT
TRBJ1-1	NA	TRBD1	TRBV11-2	CASSEQGIAEAFF	TGTGCCAGCAGCGAACAGGGGATTGCTGAAGCTTTCTTT
TRBJ1-5	NA	NA	TRBV7-3	CASSLAGDRPQHF	TGTGCCAGCAGCTTAGCAGGGGACCGGCCCCAGCATTTT
TRBJ2-3	NA	TRBD2	TRBV30	CAWSRLAASTDTQYF	TGTGCCTGGAGTCGACTAGCGGCTAGCACAGATACGCAGTATTTT
TRBJ2-2	once	NA	TRBV25-1	CASSEQGNGELFF	TGTGCCAGCAGTGAACAGGGGAACGGGGAGCTGTTTTTT
TRBJ2-7	NA	TRBD2	TRBV7-9	CASSLALAGGSREQYF	TGTGCCAGCAGCTTAGCGCTAGCGGGGGGATCCAGGGAGCAGTACTTC
TRBJ1-1	NA	NA	TRBV11-2	CASSLLRGTEAFF	TGTGCCAGCAGCTTACTTCGGGGCACTGAAGCTTTCTTT
TRBJ2-1	once	NA	TRBV18	CASSPADNEQFF	TGTGCCAGCTCCCCGGCGGACAATGAGCAGTTCTTC
TRBJ1-2	NA	NA	TRBV2	CASSDQGRHYGYTF	TGTGCCAGCAGTGATCAGGGCAGGCACTATGGCTACACCTTC
TRBJ1-1	NA	NA	TRBV2	CASSSDYIEAFF	TGTGCCAGCAGTAGTGACTACATTGAAGCTTTCTTT
TRBJ1-4	NA	TRBD1	TRBV10-2	CASRDQGALGEKLFF	TGCGCCAGCAGAGACCAGGGGGCGCTTGGTGAAAAACTGTTTTTT
TRBJ1-1	NA	NA	TRBV6-6	CASSYSTAGAVEAFF	TGTGCCAGCAGTTACTCGACTGCAGGGGCGGTTGAAGCTTTCTTT
TRBJ2-3	NA	NA	TRBV3-1/TRBV3-2	CASSQDQGPATPNTQYF	TGTGCCAGCAGCCAAGATCAGGGGCCCGCCACCCCAAATACGCAGTATTTT
TRBJ1-1	NA	NA	TRBV13	CASSLESERNTEAFF	TGTGCCAGCAGCTTAGAATCAGAAAGGAACACTGAAGCTTTCTTT
TRBJ1-1	once	TRBD1	TRBV15	CATSPDGTGRTEAFF	TGTGCCACCAGCCCGGACGGGACAGGGAGGACTGAAGCTTTCTTT
TRBJ2-7	NA	NA	TRBV6-2/TRBV6-3	CASSSSKYEQYF	TGTGCCAGCAGTTCTAGTAAGTACGAGCAGTACTTC
TRBJ1-1	NA	NA	TRBV11-2	CASSLDPVAFTEAFF	TGTGCCAGCAGCTTAGATCCGGTAGCTTTCACTGAAGCTTTCTTT